This TCR beta chain was observed in a study of spatial heterogeneity in lung cancer. Trimming took 6 bases from V and 1 from J, leaving 13 bases between them. The CDR3 loop spans 14 amino acids. Germline V gene data show CDR1 as MNHEY and CDR2 as SMNVEV (reference sequence). Via MiXCR, TCRdb re-called the 5' RACE reads, giving one row per CDR3 protein. The data show about 50,000 distinct CDR3 sequences, 7.4% seen once. This clonotype was observed a handful of times. Time point defined: blood at routine non-recurrence follow-up after resection. Whole RNA obtained from tumor, nontumor lung or frozen PBMC underwent sequencing without sorting.

The sequencing used PBMCs, collected at follow-up. The chain is built from TRBV27 and TRBJ2-7, with TRBD1 as a possible D gene (5 bases). The sequence derives from a female donor with early-stage non-small cell lung cancer. The CDR3 region has the DNA TGTGCCAGCAGCTTAGGACACCCTTCCTACGAGCAGTACTTC. Protein sequence: CASSLGHPSYEQYF.